The 29 T cell receptor beta chains presented below share a single source sample, sequenced in a study of shared clonotypes between healthy human individuals. Some clones are missing from TCRdb's copy, which holds only in-frame ones; the method was immunoSEQ multiplex PCR. Here the sample spans roughly 1,500,000 clones, approximately 98.5% being singletons. The source material was naive CD4+ T cells sorted from blood. Subset defined: CD45RA+ positively selected. Receptors were obtained from a man in his thirties or forties in good health.

This sequence joins TRBV20-1 and TRBJ2-1, with D perhaps TRBD2 (5 bases). This CDR3 comprises 11 residues. With 3 bases removed from V and 10 bases from J, the gap between germline ends came to 10 bases. From germline, CDR1 is DFQATT and CDR2 SNEGSKA (reference sequence). The CDR3 loop reads CSARWESEQFF. CDR3 DNA: TGCAGTGCTAGGTGGGAGTCCGAGCAGTTCTTC.

J is TRBJ1-1 and V is TRBV18; D remains unclear. CDR1 is KGHSH, CDR2 LQKENI, per germline. Trimming removed 5 bases at V and 3 bases at J, with 10 bases between. The CDR3 covers 13 residues. The chain's CDR3 is CASSGRSDTEAFF. The DNA of the CDR3 is TGTGCCAGCTCAGGGAGATCGGACACTGAAGCTTTCTTT.

V usage is TRBV9 and J usage is TRBJ2-1, with D perhaps given as TRBD1 or TRBD2 (7 bases each). Looked up from germline, CDR1 is SGDLS and CDR2 is YYNGEE. V lost 3 bases and J lost 4, with 29 bases in between. The CDR3 is 20 residues long. Written as DNA, the CDR3 is TGTGCCAGCAGCGGCTGGACAGTTGCAACAGGGGCTAGCGGATACAATGAGCAGTTCTTC. Its translation: CASSGWTVATGASGYNEQFF.

This chain joins TRBV19 and TRBJ2-1; D might be TRBD2 (6 bases). Trimming pared 3 bases from V and 4 bases from J, leaving 16 bases between. CDR1 and CDR2 (germline): LNHDA, SQIVND (reference sequence). The CDR3 spans 16 residues. The CDR3 here is CASSILGTLSYNEQFF. CDR3 nucleotide sequence: TGTGCCAGTAGTATCCTCGGGACTCTTTCTTACAATGAGCAGTTCTTC.

The chain carries TRBV27 and TRBJ2-5, with no clear D. The CDR3 sequence is 13 residues long. Per germline, CDR1 MNHEY and CDR2 SMNVEV (reference sequence). Trimming removed 6 bases at V and 5 bases at J, with 13 bases between. Here the CDR3 DNA reads TGTGCCAGCAGGACGGGCGTCCCCGAGACCCAGTACTTC. Its protein is CASRTGVPETQYF.

Here the CDR3 DNA reads TGTGCCAGCAGCTTGGGCTGGAGCGGAGATACGCAGTATTTT. Protein sequence: CASSLGWSGDTQYF. The V gene is TRBV5-6, the J gene TRBJ2-3, with D perhaps TRBD2 (5 bases). This CDR3 has 14 amino acids. V lost 0 bases, J lost 5 bases, and 10 bases lay in between. Germline CDR1 SGHDT, CDR2 YYEEEE.

V and J are TRBV18 and TRBJ2-7; 7 positions match TRBD1. Germline trimming cut 3 bases from V and 6 bases from J; bases unmatched to any gene: 8. The CDR3 extends over 14 amino acids. CDR1 is KGHSH, CDR2 LQKENI, per germline. CDR3 in amino acids: CASSPRTGDPEQYF. DNA for the CDR3: TGTGCCAGCTCACCCAGGACAGGAGATCCCGAGCAGTACTTC. Variable domain in full (rest from reference TRBV18 and TRBJ2-7): NAGVMQNPRHLVRRRGQEARLRCSPMKGHSHVYWYRQLPEEGLKFMVYLQKENIIDESGMPKERFSAEFPKEGPSILRIQQVVRGDSAAYFCASSPRTGDPEQYFGPGTRLTVT.

This chain joins TRBV5-1 and TRBJ1-1, with D maybe TRBD1 (6 bases). Germline V lookup: CDR1 SGHRS, CDR2 YFSETQ. Trimming cost V 4 bases and J 2 bases, with 15 bases left between them. This CDR3 spans 15 amino acids. CDR3 protein: CASSKQGRGNTEAFF. DNA of the CDR3: TGCGCCAGCAGCAAACAGGGACGCGGTAACACTGAAGCTTTCTTT.

V and J are TRBV11-2 and TRBJ2-5; 8 bases agree with TRBD1. This CDR3 contains 15 residues. Germline V gene data show CDR1 as SGHAT and CDR2 as FQNNGV. With 5 bases clipped from V and 2 bases from J, the junction kept 7 bases outside the gene matches. This chain's CDR3 is CASSPSRQGQETQYF. For the CDR3, the DNA is TGTGCCAGCAGCCCCTCCAGACAGGGGCAAGAGACCCAGTACTTC.

This sequence joins TRBV27 and TRBJ2-3; TRBD2 matches at 9 bases. CDR3 length equals 13 residues. The V and J ends lost 6 bases and 6 bases, in that order; junction bases with no gene match: 4. Germline-derived CDR1 and CDR2 are MNHEY and SMNVEV (reference sequence). CDR3 coding DNA: TGTGCCAGCAGAATAGCGGGAGAGGATACGCAGTATTTT. Translation: CASRIAGEDTQYF.

V usage is TRBV5-1 and J usage is TRBJ2-1, with TRBD1 matching over 10 bases. V lost 1 base to trimming and J lost 8 bases; unmatched junction nucleotides: 9. The CDR3 sequence is 16 residues long. From germline, CDR1 is SGHRS and CDR2 YFSETQ. The CDR3 here is CASSLIGQGVFDEQFF. CDR3 nucleotides: TGCGCCAGCAGCTTGATCGGACAGGGGGTCTTCGATGAGCAGTTCTTC.

CDR3 nucleotide sequence: TGTGCCAGCAGCTTGCCCAGCGGGAGGTCCGGTGAGCAGTTCTTC. Translation: CASSLPSGRSGEQFF. V and J are TRBV11-2 and TRBJ2-1; 9 bases are a match to TRBD2. V lost 3 bases and J lost 9; bases outside the gene matches: 9. Germline loops: CDR1 SGHAT, CDR2 FQNNGV. This CDR3 comprises 15 residues. The full variable domain, in which reference TRBV11-2 and TRBJ2-1 provide the parts outside the CDR3, is EAGVAQSPRYKIIEKRQSVAFWCNPISGHATLYWYQQILGQGPKLLIQFQNNGVVDDSQLPKDRFSAERLKGVDSTLKIQPAKLEDSAVYLCASSLPSGRSGEQFFGPGTRLTVL.

The rearrangement joins TRBV5-1 to TRBJ2-7; D is unclear. The germline V gene encodes CDR1 SGHRS and CDR2 YFSETQ. Trimming removed 5 bases at V and 0 bases at J, with 12 bases between. The CDR3 runs to 14 residues. CDR3 sequence reads: CASSSHGPSYEQYF. As DNA, the CDR3 is TGCGCCAGCAGTTCACATGGCCCCTCCTACGAGCAGTACTTC. Combining the CDR3 with reference TRBV5-1 and TRBJ2-7 gives the whole variable domain KAGVTQTPRYLIKTRGQQVTLSCSPISGHRSVSWYQQTPGQGLQFLFEYFSETQRNKGNFPGRFSGRQFSNSRSEMNVSTLELGDSALYLCASSSHGPSYEQYFGPGTRLTVT.

This sequence joins TRBV27 and TRBJ1-1; tentatively, D is TRBD1 (5 bases). Trimming took off 7 bases at V and 4 bases at J, with 13 bases between the two ends. Germline V CDR1 and CDR2: MNHEY, SMNVEV (reference sequence). The CDR3 consists of 13 residues. The CDR3, as DNA: TGTGCCAGCACTGGTGAGGGGAGCACTGAAGCTTTCTTT. Amino acid sequence: CASTGEGSTEAFF.

The chain carries TRBV6-6 and TRBJ1-2, with a tentative D call TRBD1 (5 bases). The germline V gene encodes CDR1 MNHNY and CDR2 SVGAGI (reference sequence). V was shortened by 6 bases and J by 7 bases, with 18 bases between the two germline ends. This CDR3 contains 14 residues. The CDR3 protein is CASSPVGLGGGYTF. CDR3 nucleotide sequence: TGTGCCAGCAGCCCAGTCGGGCTTGGGGGTGGCTACACCTTC.

This clone showed up just once. V is TRBV11-2 and J is TRBJ1-1; D not certain. The V gene's germline CDR1 is SGHAT and CDR2 FQNNGV. The V end was cut by 1 base, the J end by 0 bases, with 15 bases between. This CDR3 is 17 amino acids long. The CDR3 here is CASSLVLRRIMNTEAFF. CDR3 DNA: TGTGCCAGCAGCTTAGTATTGCGTAGGATTATGAACACTGAAGCTTTCTTT.

The chain joins TRBV4-3 to TRBJ1-4; 7 nucleotides line up with TRBD1. With V trimmed by 0 bases and J by 5 bases, 0 bases remained unmatched. The CDR3 spans 14 residues. CDR1 LGHNA and CDR2 YSLEER come from the germline V gene. The CDR3: CASSQDRGNEKLFF. The CDR3 nucleotides are TGCGCCAGCAGCCAAGACAGGGGGAATGAAAAACTGTTTTTT.

The chain couples TRBV19 to TRBJ1-5; D is ambiguous. Germline CDR1 reads LNHDA; CDR2 reads SQIVND (reference sequence). The CDR3 contains 16 residues. V was trimmed by 4 bases and J by 0 bases, leaving 13 bases between them. CDR3 bases: TGTGCCAGTAGTAGCCGGGCAGTTTATAGCAATCAGCCCCAGCATTTT. Amino acid sequence: CASSSRAVYSNQPQHF.

Worth noting for this clone: The same CDR3 is also encoded by other DNA sequences in this sample. The chain combines TRBV29-1 with TRBJ2-7, with 8 bases matching TRBD1. This CDR3 is 13 amino acids long. Germline CDR1 is SQVTM and CDR2 is ANQGSEA. J gave up 3 bases and V 1 base, and 2 bases lay outside the gene matches. The CDR3 DNA is TGCAGCGTTGAAGCAGGGGGCGGCTACGAGCAGTACTTC. Residues: CSVEAGGGYEQYF.

The chain recombines TRBV28 with TRBJ1-1; 8 bases are a match to TRBD1. With 10 bases clipped from V and 1 base from J, the junction kept 8 bases outside the gene matches. The CDR3 runs 14 residues. The germline CDR1 and CDR2 sequences are MDHEN and SYDVKM. The CDR3 loop reads CATGGDRGNTEAFF. Written as DNA, the CDR3 is TGTGCCACAGGCGGTGACAGGGGGAACACTGAAGCTTTCTTT.

This chain uses TRBV5-4 with TRBJ2-7; no clear D gene. This CDR3 contains 14 residues. The V end lost 0 bases, the J end lost 3 bases, and 10 bases lay between the germline ends. Germline V gene lookup returns CDR1 SGHNT and CDR2 YYREEE (reference sequence). CDR3 nucleotides: TGTGCCAGCAGCTTGGTAGGTAGTCGCTACGAGCAGTACTTC. This encodes CASSLVGSRYEQYF.

The chain carries TRBV18 and TRBJ2-2, with TRBD2 matching over 7 bases. CDR3 length equals 16 residues. CDR1 is KGHSH, CDR2 LQKENI, per germline. Trimming at V came to 2 bases and at J to 3 bases, leaving 6 bases not matched to a gene. CDR3 loop: CASSPGRGMDTGELFF. The CDR3 DNA follows: TGTGCCAGCTCACCAGGGCGGGGGATGGACACCGGGGAGCTGTTTTTT.

With regard to this clone: An end of the junction does not agree with germline; a read error may underlie this. This same CDR3 is encoded by further DNA sequences in the sample. This chain connects TRBV5-1 to TRBJ2-5; D unclear. CDR1 is SGHRS and CDR2 is YFSETQ in the germline V gene. This CDR3 has 13 amino acids. CDR3 DNA: TGTGCCAGCAGCTTGGACGTCGGAGAGACCCAGTACTTC. Protein sequence: CASSLDVGETQYF.

The chain carries TRBV7-9 and TRBJ2-7; no definite D call. The CDR3 covers 12 residues. Germline-derived CDR1 and CDR2 are SEHNR and FQNEAQ (reference sequence). The ends were cut back, 3 bases at V and 0 bases at J, with 3 bases in the middle. CDR3 loop: CASSFVSYEQYF. Written as DNA, the CDR3 is TGTGCCAGCAGCTTTGTCTCCTACGAGCAGTACTTC.

The V gene is TRBV29-1, the J gene TRBJ1-2, with D perhaps TRBD1 (6 bases). The V end was cut by 8 bases, the J end by 2 bases, with 15 bases between. CDR3 length: 13 residues. Germline loops: CDR1 SQVTM, CDR2 ANQGSEA. In DNA form, the CDR3 reads TGCAGCATTCAGGACAGATCAAACTATGGCTACACCTTC. Translating gives CSIQDRSNYGYTF. The full variable domain, rest sourced from reference TRBV29-1 and TRBJ1-2, is SAVISQKPSRDICQRGTSLTIQCQVDSQVTMMFWYRQQPGQSLTLIATANQGSEATYESGFVIDKFPISRPNLTFSTLTVSNMSPEDSSIYLCSIQDRSNYGYTFGSGTRLTVV.

Details on this clone: This sample also contains other DNA sequences that code for the same CDR3. The rearrangement uses TRBV5-1 and TRBJ2-3, with TRBD2 as a possible D gene (7 bases). The length of the CDR3 is 15 residues. CDR1 SGHRS and CDR2 YFSETQ come from the germline V gene. V was trimmed by 2 bases and J by 2 bases, leaving 12 bases between them. CDR3: CASSFGGRSTDTQYF. CDR3 nucleotides: TGCGCCAGCAGCTTCGGGGGGCGTTCCACAGATACGCAGTATTTT.

J is TRBJ1-2 and V is TRBV28; 8 nucleotides agree with TRBD1. This CDR3 contains 15 residues. Germline CDR1 MDHEN, CDR2 SYDVKM. V shed 5 bases and J 2 bases; nucleotides not matched to a gene: 7. CDR3 coding DNA: TGTGCCAGCAGTCCCCTAAGGACAGGGAACTATGGCTACACCTTC. Residues: CASSPLRTGNYGYTF.

The chain employs TRBV2 and TRBJ1-2; unclear D gene. The V end was cut by 7 bases, the J end by 0 bases, with 12 bases between. Germline CDR1 is SNHLY and CDR2 is FYNNEI. The CDR3 totals 14 residues. The CDR3 here is CASTPETANYGYTF. CDR3 nucleotides: TGTGCCAGCACCCCAGAGACTGCTAACTATGGCTACACCTTC.

The V gene is TRBV7-2, the J gene TRBJ2-3, with 8 bases fitting TRBD2. CDR1 and CDR2 from the germline V gene are SGHTA and FQGNSA. There are 15 residues in the CDR3. V was clipped by 5 bases and J by 6 bases; unmatched bases: 10. The CDR3 is CASSPPGLGPDTQYF. CDR3 in DNA: TGTGCCAGCAGCCCTCCGGGACTAGGGCCCGATACGCAGTATTTT.